This paragraph reports one T cell receptor (beta chain). Assay: immunoSEQ multiplex PCR; the TCRdb copy retains only in-frame clones and omits some. The repertoire holds about 59,000 clones, with around 80% as singletons. This specimen comes from a study of blood T cell repertoires in COVID-19. The junction had 9 bases not matched to a gene; V was cut back by 4 bases and J by 8 bases. Looked up from germline, CDR1 is SGHRS and CDR2 is YFSETQ. The CDR3 extends over 15 amino acids. This rearrangement joins TRBV5-1 to TRBJ2-1; TRBD2 matches 10 bases. This clonotype was obtained from a man aged 55 to 69 with acute or convalescent COVID-19. Sequenced: peripheral blood. The CDR3 DNA is TGCGCCAGCAGCCACCTAGCGGGAGTTAACGATGAGCAGTTCTTC. Amino acid sequence: CASSHLAGVNDEQFF.